Below, 15 T cell receptor beta chains from the same sample are listed, as sequenced in a study of tumor and adjacent non-tumor tissue in lung cancer (dated by TCRdb to the late 2010s). Receptor libraries were prepared by multiplex PCR. The data were produced on an Illumina HiSeq 2500. TCRbeta libraries were built by three rounds of nested PCR using primers (Table S4), following protocols modified from ARM-PCR. TCRdb trimmed the raw reads at Q25, called clones with MiXCR and kept productive beta chains. When rows share a CDR3 protein, they turn into one entry using the most common DNA and genes. Across this sample there are around 100,000 distinct CDR3 sequences, with approximately 65% seen only once. Jointly, the top ten make up roughly 19% of the sample. RNA was isolated from bulk unsorted tissue, and RNA quality was assessed with a NanoDrop ND-1000 and an Agilent 2100. The normal lung samples consisted of distant non-tumor tissue collected more than 3 cm from the tumor edge.

Sequencing was carried out using distant non-tumor lung tissue. The receptors come from a man aged 25-40 years with non-small cell lung cancer.

As to this clonotype: A junction boundary mismatches the germline segment, possibly from a read error. V gene TRBV29-1 combines with J gene TRBJ2-1; the D is unclear. Germline CDR1 is SQVTM and CDR2 is ANQGSEA. This CDR3 has 10 amino acids. The CDR3 loop is CSVLSIEQLF. CDR3 DNA: TGCAGCGTTCTATCTATTGAACAGCTCTTC.

As for this clonotype: Sequence at one end of the junction differs from germline and may be a read error. This CDR3 reads CASSLSIAGGSTDTQYF. In nucleotides, the CDR3 is TGTGCCAGCAGCTTATCCATAGCGGGAGGGTCGACAGATACTCAGTATTTT. The V and J genes are TRBV11-2 and TRBJ2-3; 11 bases fit TRBD2. The CDR3 is 17 residues long. Germline-derived CDR1 and CDR2 are SGHAT and FQNNGV.

Comments on this clonotype: At one of its ends the junction is not consistent with the germline gene, which may arise from a read error. The chain recombines TRBV10-3 with TRBJ2-5; TRBD2 matches 8 bases. The germline gives CDR1 ENHRY, CDR2 SYGVKD. CDR3 length: 13 amino acids. CDR3 DNA: TGTGCCACCACTAGCGGTTTTCAAGAGATCCAGTACTTC. Protein: CATTSGFQEIQYF.

As to this clonotype: The germline gene is not matched at one end of the junction; a read error may be the cause. The chain couples TRBV20-1 to TRBJ2-7, with TRBD2 identical over 15 bases. CDR1 DFQATT and CDR2 SNEGSKA come from the germline V gene (reference sequence). This CDR3 is built from 15 residues. The CDR3: CSEKGTSGRFYEQHF. The CDR3 nucleotides are TGCAGTGAGAAGGGGACTAGCGGGAGGTTCTACGAGCAGCACTTC.

Regarding this clonotype: This may stem from a read error, because a much larger clone lies one nucleotide away. The rearrangement uses TRBV20-1 and TRBJ2-1; perhaps TRBD1 as D (8 bases). V dropped 6 bases and J dropped 3 bases, with 18 bases sitting between them. The CDR3 extends over 15 amino acids. Germline values: CDR1 DFQATT, CDR2 SNEGSKA (reference sequence). The CDR3 nucleotides read TGCAGTGCGGGGGGGACAGGCAAAGACTACAATGAGCAGTTCTTC. This sequence encodes CSAGGTGKDYNEQFF.

About this clonotype itself: A single base separates this from a much larger clone, so it may be a read error. This chain joins TRBV10-3 and TRBJ2-5; perhaps TRBD2 as D (6 bases). The germline V and J ends were trimmed by 10 bases and 5 bases, with 11 bases remaining between them. The germline CDR1 and CDR2 sequences are ENHRY and SYGVKD. This CDR3 spans 11 amino acids. CDR3 sequence reads: CATGEAETQYF. The CDR3 DNA sequence: TGTGCCACGGGGGAGGCGGAGACCCAGTACTTC.

In the case of this clonotype: One end of the junction is discordant with germline, which a read error may explain. The gene calls are TRBV7-9 and TRBJ1-1, with a tentative D call TRBD1 (6 bases). The germline gives CDR1 SEHNR, CDR2 FQNEAQ (reference sequence). The CDR3 loop spans 12 amino acids. The CDR3 sequence is CASSIATGLAFF. The CDR3 region has the DNA TGTGCCAGCAGCATAGCCACAGGGCTCGCTTTCTTT.

The chain links TRBV4-3 to TRBJ2-2, with D possibly being TRBD1 (6 bases). The germline V gene encodes CDR1 LGHNA and CDR2 YSLEER. CDR3 length: 16 residues. Trimming took off 4 bases at V and 7 bases at J, with 19 bases between the two ends. In DNA, the CDR3 is TGCGCCAGCAGCCCTAGAGCAGGGGCAGTCAGCGGGGAGCTGTTTTTT. This gives the protein CASSPRAGAVSGELFF.

CDR3 loop: CASSHVGWTDTQYF. CDR3 nucleotide sequence: TGCGCCAGCAGCCATGTTGGTTGGACAGATACGCAGTATTTT. The chain carries TRBV4-1 and TRBJ2-3, with D unresolved. This CDR3 contains 14 residues. V dropped 3 bases and J dropped 3 bases, with 10 bases sitting between them. From germline, CDR1 is MGHRA and CDR2 YSYEKL.

On this clonotype: Sequence at one end of the junction differs from germline and may be a read error. This chain uses TRBV6-5 with TRBJ2-1; no firm D call. Germline CDR1 is MNHEY and CDR2 is SVGAGI. The CDR3 extends over 11 amino acids. CDR3 nucleotide sequence: TGTGCCAACCAATCCTACAGTGAGCAGTTCTTC. It translates to CANQSYSEQFF.

Only a few counts were recorded for this clonotype. The chain's CDR3 is CASSLDPRPNQPQHF. CDR3 DNA: TGTGCCAGCAGCTTAGATCCACGGCCCAATCAGCCCCAGCATTTT. The chain has TRBV11-2 and TRBJ1-5; D gene ambiguous. CDR1 and CDR2 (germline): SGHAT, FQNNGV. The CDR3 runs 15 residues. V lost 0 bases to trimming and J lost 3 bases, with 9 bases between them.

The sample holds many counts of this clonotype. The rearrangement uses TRBV29-1 and TRBJ2-5; tentative D call: TRBD2 (6 bases). This CDR3 is built from 13 residues. V gave up 3 bases and J gave up 4 bases, with 12 bases separating them. Germline V gene sequence: CDR1 SQVTM, CDR2 ANQGSEA. For the CDR3, the DNA is TGCAGCGTTGAGGATTGGGGAGGAGAGACCCAGTACTTC. This gives the protein CSVEDWGGETQYF.

This clonotype has at least ten counts. V usage is TRBV29-1 and J usage is TRBJ2-2; D is possibly TRBD2 (6 bases). V gave up 7 bases and J gave up 7 bases, with 16 bases separating them. This CDR3 has 13 amino acids. From germline, CDR1 is SQVTM and CDR2 ANQGSEA. The CDR3 sequence: CSGGDGAGGELFF. The CDR3, as DNA: TGCAGCGGGGGGGATGGGGCCGGCGGGGAGCTGTTTTTT.

The chain joins TRBV12-3 or TRBV12-4 to TRBJ2-3; D might be TRBD2 (5 bases). V gave up 7 bases and J gave up 0 bases, with 14 bases separating them. The CDR3 is 15 amino acids. The CDR3 bases are TGTGCCAGCAACACACAAGGACTTAGCACAGATACGCAGTATTTT. Translation: CASNTQGLSTDTQYF.

Notes on this clonotype: A read error may account for a junction end that differs from germline. The chain uses TRBV12-3 or TRBV12-4 and TRBJ2-7; possible D gene TRBD2, 6 bases. The CDR3 length is 14 residues. The CDR3 loop reads CVSSQLAGEYEQYF. The CDR3 DNA reads TGTGTCAGCAGCCAACTAGCAGGAGAATACGAGCAGTACTTC.